These T cell receptor beta chains were read from a single sample in a study of blood T cells in healthy people across ages. TCRdb independently ran MiXCR on the 5' RACE reads; one entry per CDR3 protein. The repertoire includes 1.5 million to 2 million distinct CDR3 sequences, approximately 50% of them detected once, and approximately 2.1% sits in the top ten. The sample was blood. Source of these receptors: a woman aged 40 to 50 in good health. The conserved cysteine and the conserved F or W are not part of the CDR3 here. The order of the fields is CDR3 length, clone size, J gene, V gene, CDR3 protein. Clone size, where shown, is once, few, many, or a class for clones that have expanded.

>12|NA|TRBJ2-5|TRBV7-2
ASSLVGQGREQY
>14|NA|TRBJ2-1|TRBV18
ASSPSSGGALNEQF
>14|few|TRBJ2-1|TRBV7-2
ASSFRTSGEYNEQF
>15|NA|TRBJ2-7|TRBV7-9
ASSGGQVPRESYEQY
>11|few|TRBJ2-3|TRBV7-2
ASSFSGGDTQY
>13|once|TRBJ2-3|TRBV14
ASSIRTYGTDTQY
>12|NA|TRBJ1-2|TRBV9
ASSVGGQGDGYT
>15|NA|TRBJ1-5|TRBV12-3/TRBV12-4
ASSRDQGATGNQPQH
>12|few|TRBJ2-1|TRBV6-2/TRBV6-3
ASSYDSLENEQF
>13|few|TRBJ2-1|TRBV9
ASSVGRARNNEQF
>13|NA|TRBJ2-7|TRBV27
ASSLWGGGAYEQY
>13|NA|NA|TRBV28
ASSTIAGQRETQY
>14|few|TRBJ2-7|TRBV15
ATSPRTSGVSYEQY
>13|NA|TRBJ1-5|TRBV4-1
ASSQGDRDHQPQH
>12|NA|TRBJ2-3|TRBV7-9
ASSPSGGVNTQY
>12|NA|TRBJ1-6|TRBV27
ASSYLTGNSPLH
>12|NA|TRBJ2-1|TRBV5-5
ATARLVPDNEQF
>12|NA|TRBJ1-1|TRBV7-6
ASRQNPVGAEAF
>12|NA|TRBJ2-1|TRBV15
ATSRAAGGNEQF
>13|NA|TRBJ2-5|TRBV28
ASSLPAGARTPQY
>15|NA|TRBJ2-1|TRBV7-9
ASSPKFSGVGYNEQF
>12|NA|TRBJ1-6|TRBV7-9
ASSLQGVDSPLH
>12|once|TRBJ2-3|TRBV5-1
ASSFYSGTDTQY
>12|NA|TRBJ2-1|TRBV12-3/TRBV12-4
ASSPEWAGGGQF
>13|once|TRBJ2-4|TRBV4-3
ASSQVAAGVNIQY
>12|NA|TRBJ2-3|TRBV20-1
STREDRVTDTQY
>12|once|TRBJ2-1|TRBV2
ASSSEARDNEQF
>12|NA|TRBJ2-1|TRBV20-1
SAREASQNNEQF
>11|few|TRBJ1-4|TRBV20-1
SARLLTNEKLF
>13|NA|NA|TRBV20-1
SARVRKRGSYEQY
>9|NA|TRBJ1-2|TRBV7-2
ASSLRGAGT
>13|few|TRBJ2-4|TRBV20-1
SASRGGRNKNIQY
>14|NA|TRBJ2-1|TRBV7-2
ASSLGLAGFYNEQF
>14|NA|TRBJ2-1|TRBV20-1
SARGWVESSYNEQF
>13|NA|TRBJ2-5|TRBV11-2
ASSLWGAAQETQY
>13|NA|TRBJ2-3|TRBV6-5
ASSTRLAVTDTQY
>14|NA|TRBJ1-2|TRBV20-1
SAPRTGTPINYGYT
>10|NA|TRBJ1-5|TRBV12-3/TRBV12-4
ASSFLGNPQH
>10|NA|TRBJ2-7|TRBV29-1
SVEIETYEQY
>16|NA|TRBJ2-5|TRBV4-2
ASSQLGTSGGSWETQY
>12|NA|TRBJ2-1|TRBV7-8
ASSSTPSGNEQF
>12|NA|TRBJ2-7|TRBV20-1
SAPVRGTSYEQY
>12|NA|TRBJ1-2|TRBV28
ASTDGGPNYGYT
>12|NA|TRBJ1-5|TRBV6-5
ASSRTGGVQPQH
>11|NA|TRBJ2-1|TRBV18
ASSLLQNNEQF
>12|NA|TRBJ2-7|TRBV20-1
SAKGWEGVYEQY
>13|few|TRBJ1-2|TRBV6-5
ASSGLAGWIGGYT
>12|NA|TRBJ2-7|TRBV9
ASSLRDTAYEQY
>12|NA|TRBJ2-3|TRBV27
ASSRGEGTDTQY
>16|NA|TRBJ1-2|TRBV4-2
ASSQVSVKGLINYGYT
>11|NA|TRBJ2-3|TRBV7-9
ASRTNPTDTQY
>15|few|TRBJ2-4|TRBV7-9
ASSLKDSYLAKNIQY
>14|NA|TRBJ1-2|TRBV5-1
ASSLQLPGQGYGYT
>15|few|TRBJ2-1|TRBV7-9
ASASMGDTRNYNEQF
>13|few|NA|TRBV7-8
ASSLMEGEVYEQY